This T cell receptor (beta chain) was recorded in a study of blood T cell repertoires in COVID-19 (dated by TCRdb to 2020 to 2021). Regarding the complete study: Collaborator samples came from the United States, Italy and Spain and covered acute and convalescent phases of COVID-19. Deeply sampled blood TCRbeta repertoires from subjects exposed to, actively infected with, or recovered from COVID-19 were included in the dataset. The material from the prospective study consisted of cDNA or gDNA derived from T cells, B-cell-depleted T cells, or PBMCs. Where HLA class I and class II types were available, the types were taken from metadata supplied by the sample provider, not from assay-based typing. The repertoires were released in a freely available public database intended as a resource for research on the immune response to SARS-CoV-2. A de-identified subject ID, COVID-19 status, age in years and sex were almost always included in the sample metadata. The samples were drawn from the first 160 participants of the ongoing ImmuneRACE study and from 950 to 1,500 subjects provided by 6 global collaborators. Broader findings and caveats from the paper: The quantity of clinical and demographic metadata differed by source and by participant and was supplied without curation.

TCRbeta CDR3 regions were amplified from genomic DNA by means of the immunoSEQ Assay, a bias-controlled multiplex PCR. In the original analysis: The number of nucleated cells in each sample was estimated by amplification of reference gene primers within the assay. Sequence reads were collapsed and filtered to measure the absolute abundance of every unique TCRbeta CDR3 rearrangement. Productive Simpson clonality was computed per sample as the square root of Simpson's diversity index over productive rearrangements. The table comes from immuneACCESS by way of TCRdb, which keeps in-frame sequences with V and J called. Part of the clones is missing from these tables; in studies checked, under half for an unresolved V gene and the rest for unknown reasons. Clone size and the V and J calls come from that table; the DNA yielded D and trimming. Here the sample has fewer than 200,000 clones; approximately 85% occur a single time. The top ten clonotypes cover less than 9% of the sample.

Collaborating institutions collected whole blood in K2EDTA tubes following their own protocols. For TCRbeta analysis, collaborator samples were shipped as frozen whole blood, as isolated PBMCs, or as DNA extracted from either sample type. With respect to this clone: What antigen it recognizes has not been identified. Per-base qualities were not stored, and no clone one base away is much larger.

A distance of 10 bases separates the germline ends of V and J, which lose 0 bases and 4 bases respectively. As encoded in the germline V gene (reference sequence), CDR1 is SGHNT while CDR2 is YYREEE. The CDR3 numbers 14 residues from cysteine through phenylalanine. CDR3 DNA is the only sequence kept; it has 42 bases, read in frame from the first base. The chain was built from TRBV5-4 and TRBJ1-1; TRBD1 is a weak D gene call, 5 bases matching. Sequencing was done on a sample of peripheral blood. The TCR sequence derives from a woman aged 55-69 years with acute or convalescent COVID-19. The CDR3 region has the sequence CASSLVVGGTEAFF. The sequenced DNA: TGTGCCAGCAGCTTGGTGGTGGGGGGCACTGAAGCTTTCTTT.